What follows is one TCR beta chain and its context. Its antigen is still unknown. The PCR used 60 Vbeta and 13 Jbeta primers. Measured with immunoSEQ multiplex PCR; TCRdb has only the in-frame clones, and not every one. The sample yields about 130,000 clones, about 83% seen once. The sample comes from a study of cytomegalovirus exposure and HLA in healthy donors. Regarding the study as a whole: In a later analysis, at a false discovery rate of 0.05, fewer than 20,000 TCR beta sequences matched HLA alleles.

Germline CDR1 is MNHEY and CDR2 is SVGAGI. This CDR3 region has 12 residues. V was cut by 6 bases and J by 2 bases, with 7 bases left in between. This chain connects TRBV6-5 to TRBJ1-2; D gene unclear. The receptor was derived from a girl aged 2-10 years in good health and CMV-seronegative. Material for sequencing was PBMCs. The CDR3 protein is CASRGGNYGYTF. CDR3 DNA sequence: TGTGCCAGCAGGGGCGGGAACTATGGCTACACCTTC.